This T cell receptor (beta chain) is drawn from a study of T cells after yellow fever vaccination. The CDR3 loop spans 15 amino acids. V was shortened by 0 bases and J by 7 bases, with 13 bases between the two germline ends. Germline CDR1 reads SGHTA; CDR2 reads FQGNSA. TCRdb used MiXCR to reprocess the 5' RACE reads, holding one entry per CDR3 protein. The repertoire holds hundreds of thousands of distinct CDR3 sequences, with approximately 10% as singletons. This chain uses TRBV7-2 with TRBJ2-1, with D uncertain. The clonotype comes from a man between 18 and 29 years old who received the YFV17D yellow fever vaccine. The specimen comprised PBMCs, sampled on the day of the first yellow fever vaccination. The CDR3 region is CASSLAHSIGNEQFF. The CDR3 coding sequence is TGTGCCAGCAGCTTAGCGCATAGCATAGGTAATGAGCAGTTCTTC. The full variable domain, completed using reference TRBV7-2 and TRBJ2-1, is GAGVSQSPSNKVTEKGKDVELRCDPISGHTALYWYRQSLGQGLEFLIYFQGNSAPDKSGLPSDRFSAERTGGSVSTLTIQRTQQEDSAVYLCASSLAHSIGNEQFFGPGTRLTVL.